This T cell receptor (beta chain) was identified during a study of CD8+ T cells in alopecia areata. Extraction and reverse transcription of RNA yielded cDNA as the sequencing template. Profiling relied on immunoSEQ multiplex PCR, and the TCRdb table lists in-frame clones only, not all of them. The sample has roughly 30,000 clones, 62% seen once. The CDR3 is 13 residues long. The V end lost 8 bases, the J end lost 1 base, and 12 bases lay between the germline ends. In germline, CDR1 is MNHEY, CDR2 SMNVEV (reference sequence). The TCR originated in a human donor with alopecia areata. The chain couples TRBV27 to TRBJ2-7; the D is unclear. Sample: NKG2D-high CD8+ T cells sorted from blood. CDR3 coding DNA: TGTGCCAGCTTCGGTCACCCTTCCTACGAGCAGTACTTC. Residues: CASFGHPSYEQYF.